Listed below are T cell receptor beta chains from one sample, sequenced in a study of PD-1 blockade in classical Hodgkin lymphoma. The method was immunoSEQ multiplex PCR; TCRdb's version includes in-frame clones alone and lacks a portion of them. This sample has approximately 30,000 clones; roughly 80% occur once, and the top ten carry 20% to 25%. This sample comprised peripheral blood mononuclear cells (PBMCs), obtained before the second cycle of nivolumab. The source is a human donor with classical Hodgkin lymphoma. Each CDR3 is given with its conserved first and last residue. A D gene is named only where the DNA matches it firmly. Only part of the rows carry a size: once, few, many, or a class if the clone is expanded.

J gene: TRBJ2-3
V gene: TRBV4-2
clone size: -
D gene: TRBD2
CDR3 protein: CASSLMTSGGGDTQYF
CDR3 DNA: TGTGCCAGCAGCTTGATGACTAGCGGGGGGGGAGATACGCAGTATTTT

J gene: TRBJ2-3
V gene: TRBV4-3
clone size: -
D gene: -
CDR3 protein: CASSQDHEGTDTQYF
CDR3 DNA: TGCGCCAGCAGCCAAGATCACGAGGGCACAGATACGCAGTATTTT

J gene: TRBJ2-7
V gene: TRBV5-4
clone size: -
D gene: -
CDR3 protein: CASSLELDLRSYEQYF
CDR3 DNA: TGTGCCAGCAGCTTGGAGTTGGATCTTAGGTCCTACGAGCAGTACTTC

J gene: TRBJ2-1
V gene: TRBV5-8
clone size: -
D gene: TRBD1
CDR3 protein: CASTHRGLAKFF
CDR3 DNA: TGTGCCAGCACCCACAGGGGGCTAGCGAAGTTCTTC

J gene: TRBJ2-7
V gene: TRBV10-3
clone size: -
D gene: -
CDR3 protein: CAIRWQPSYEQYF
CDR3 DNA: TGTGCCATCAGGTGGCAGCCGTCCTACGAGCAGTACTTC

J gene: TRBJ1-1
V gene: TRBV5-4
clone size: -
D gene: -
CDR3 protein: CASSSQGISPPEAFF
CDR3 DNA: TGTGCCAGCAGCTCGCAGGGTATTTCCCCCCCTGAAGCTTTCTTT

J gene: TRBJ1-3
V gene: TRBV5-1
clone size: -
D gene: -
CDR3 protein: CASSSQTGNTIYF
CDR3 DNA: TGCGCCAGCAGCAGCCAGACAGGAAACACCATATATTTT

J gene: TRBJ2-7
V gene: TRBV19
clone size: -
D gene: -
CDR3 protein: CASSIGREQYF
CDR3 DNA: TGTGCCAGTAGTATCGGACGCGAGCAGTACTTC

J gene: TRBJ2-2
V gene: TRBV9
clone size: once
D gene: -
CDR3 protein: CASSVAPTGELFF
CDR3 DNA: TGTGCCAGCAGCGTAGCTCCCACCGGGGAGCTGTTTTTT

J gene: TRBJ2-5
V gene: TRBV5-6
clone size: -
D gene: -
CDR3 protein: CASSLGVQETQYF
CDR3 DNA: TGTGCCAGCAGCTTGGGAGTCCAAGAGACCCAGTACTTC

J gene: TRBJ2-1
V gene: TRBV9
clone size: -
D gene: TRBD2
CDR3 protein: CASSVALGSGGSYNEQFF
CDR3 DNA: TGTGCCAGCAGCGTAGCTTTGGGTAGCGGGGGGTCCTACAATGAGCAGTTCTTC

J gene: TRBJ2-7
V gene: TRBV29-1
clone size: -
D gene: TRBD2
CDR3 protein: CSVAEGLPPYEQYF
CDR3 DNA: TGCAGCGTTGCTGAGGGACTACCTCCCTACGAGCAGTACTTC

J gene: TRBJ1-5
V gene: TRBV5-1
clone size: -
D gene: -
CDR3 protein: CASRLGENSNQPQHF
CDR3 DNA: TGCGCCAGCAGGCTGGGAGAGAATAGCAATCAGCCCCAGCATTTT

J gene: TRBJ1-5
V gene: TRBV19
clone size: few
D gene: TRBD1
CDR3 protein: CASSPDRGGSNQPQHF
CDR3 DNA: TGTGCCAGTAGTCCCGACAGGGGCGGTAGCAATCAGCCCCAGCATTTT

J gene: TRBJ1-2
V gene: TRBV25-1
clone size: -
D gene: TRBD1
CDR3 protein: CASSETGVLSYGYTF
CDR3 DNA: TGTGCCAGCAGTGAAACAGGGGTACTCAGCTATGGCTACACCTTC

J gene: TRBJ1-2
V gene: TRBV6-5
clone size: -
D gene: -
CDR3 protein: CASSARGNYGYTF
CDR3 DNA: TGTGCCAGCAGCGCGCGGGGGAACTATGGCTACACCTTC

J gene: TRBJ2-7
V gene: TRBV7-6
clone size: -
D gene: -
CDR3 protein: CASSLGAGKSYEQYF
CDR3 DNA: TGTGCCAGCAGCTTAGGCGCAGGGAAATCCTACGAGCAGTACTTC

J gene: TRBJ1-1
V gene: TRBV5-6
clone size: -
D gene: -
CDR3 protein: CASSYGLFTEAFF
CDR3 DNA: TGTGCCAGCAGTTATGGATTGTTCACTGAAGCTTTCTTT

J gene: TRBJ2-2
V gene: TRBV19
clone size: once
D gene: -
CDR3 protein: CASSILRGRFGAGELFF
CDR3 DNA: -

J gene: TRBJ2-1
V gene: TRBV19
clone size: few
D gene: -
CDR3 protein: CASSNYRDFPPNEQFF
CDR3 DNA: TGTGCCAGTAGTAACTACCGGGACTTCCCCCCAAATGAGCAGTTCTTC

J gene: TRBJ2-5
V gene: TRBV14
clone size: -
D gene: TRBD2
CDR3 protein: CASSQGQTGRGQETQYF
CDR3 DNA: TGTGCCAGCAGCCAAGGACAAACGGGGCGGGGGCAAGAGACCCAGTACTTC

J gene: TRBJ2-3
V gene: TRBV5-1
clone size: -
D gene: -
CDR3 protein: CASSLAEATQYF
CDR3 DNA: TGCGCCAGCAGCTTGGCGGAGGCTACGCAGTATTTT